This T cell receptor (beta chain) comes out of a study of blood T cell repertoires in COVID-19. Study-level background: The origin of the acute and convalescent COVID-19 samples was the United States, Italy and Spain.

The authors' processing: Amplification with reference gene primers provided the estimates of nucleated cell counts. The repertoire was sequenced with immunoSEQ multiplex PCR; TCRdb's copy has only in-frame clones and lacks some. The V and J calls and the clone size are those of that table, but D and trimming were determined from the DNA. The sample shows more than 100,000 clones, roughly 88% of them seen only once. Trimming at V came to 7 bases and at J to 3 bases, leaving 10 bases not matched to a gene. The CDR3 contains 17 residues. CDR1 and CDR2 from the germline V gene are SQVTM and ANQGSEA. The receptor comes from a human donor in a cohort sampled during active COVID-19. Source material: peripheral blood. This chain connects TRBV29-1 to TRBJ2-1; 15 nucleotides match TRBD2. The CDR3 loop is CSASRTSGRVLYNEQFF. The CDR3 DNA reads TGCAGCGCATCCCGGACTAGCGGGAGGGTGCTCTACAATGAGCAGTTCTTC.